The 20 T cell receptor beta chains below come from one sample, sequenced in a study of blood T cells in healthy people across ages. Alongside a J-beta primer mix, a sample-barcoded 5' primer served in a second PCR lasting about 7 to 12 cycles. MiXCR, applied by TCRdb to the 5' RACE reads, yields one record per CDR3 protein. The repertoire consists of approximately 760,000 distinct CDR3 sequences, with 20% to 25% occurring once and the leading ten covering more than 7.5%. These same data were also listed under a study on T cells of mothers and their children.

The sample taken for sequencing was blood. These receptors were taken from a boy aged 5-17 years in good health.

This clonotype was seen a handful of times. This chain joins TRBV27 and TRBJ1-2, with 7 bases identical to TRBD1. After removal of 3 bases from V and 9 bases from J, the junction contained 16 bases not matched to a gene. Germline loops: CDR1 MNHEY, CDR2 SMNVEV (reference sequence). This CDR3 is built from 16 residues. The CDR3 DNA reads as TGTGCCAGCAGTTTCCGACGACAGGGTAAAACCCATAGCTACACCTTC. The encoded protein is CASSFRRQGKTHSYTF.

A few counts support this clonotype. This chain links TRBV2 with TRBJ2-5, with 10 bases identical to TRBD2. Germline V gene lookup returns CDR1 SNHLY and CDR2 FYNNEI. The junction had 7 bases not matched to a gene; V was cut back by 6 bases and J by 0 bases. The CDR3 spans 16 residues. Here the CDR3 DNA reads TGTGCCAGCAGAAGGACTAGCGGTAATTACCAAGAGACCCAGTACTTC. It encodes CASRRTSGNYQETQYF. The full variable domain, completed using reference TRBV2 and TRBJ2-5, is EPEVTQTPSHQVTQMGQEVILRCVPISNHLYFYWYRQILGQKVEFLVSFYNNEISEKSEIFDDQFSVERPDGSNFTLKIRSTKLEDSAMYFCASRRTSGNYQETQYFGPGTRLLVL.

This clonotype was picked up a small number of times. V gene TRBV11-1 combines with J gene TRBJ2-5; perhaps TRBD2 as D (5 bases). The last part of the DNA fits TRBJ2-1 better; the J call may be wrong. The length of the CDR3 is 17 residues. CDR1 SGHAT and CDR2 FQDESV come from the germline V gene (reference sequence). The CDR3 DNA sequence: TGTGCCAGCAGTACTATCTACCGGGGTTACGCCACGAATGAGCAGTTCTTC. Residues: CASSTIYRGYATNEQFF.

The chain has TRBV7-2 and TRBJ2-5; possibly TRBD1 for D (5 bases). The DNA end favors TRBJ2-7, so the J call may be wrong. This CDR3 is 14 amino acids long. Germline loops: CDR1 SGHTA, CDR2 FQGNSA. The DNA for the CDR3 is TGTGCCAGCAGCCCCGTCCAGGGTTCCTACGAGCAGTACTTC. This gives the protein CASSPVQGSYEQYF.

This clonotype was observed a few times. The chain has TRBV27 and TRBJ2-5; TRBD1 agrees at 8 bases. J gave up 4 bases and V 6 bases, and 7 bases lay outside the gene matches. Germline V lookup: CDR1 MNHEY, CDR2 SMNVEV (reference sequence). The CDR3 runs to 14 residues. CDR3 DNA sequence: TGTGCCAGCAGCTGGACAGGGAGCGCAGAGACCCAGTACTTC. It encodes CASSWTGSAETQYF.

This clonotype was seen a few times. The genes are TRBV4-1 and TRBJ2-5; 8 bases are a match to TRBD2. With 1 base clipped from V and 3 bases from J, the junction kept 4 bases outside the gene matches. The CDR3 covers 15 residues. Germline CDR1 and CDR2: MGHRA and YSYEKL. CDR3 residues: CASSQVLAGKETQYF. Written as DNA, the CDR3 is TGCGCCAGCAGCCAAGTTTTAGCGGGGAAAGAGACCCAGTACTTC.

The chain has TRBV4-1 and TRBJ1-2, with no clear D. Trimming removed 1 base at V and 2 bases at J, with 23 bases between. Germline V gene data show CDR1 as MGHRA and CDR2 as YSYEKL. CDR3 length equals 19 residues. The DNA of the CDR3 is TGCGCCAGCAGCCAAGGGAGGCAGAAGGCCGGCGGGTCGAACTATGGCTACACCTTC. Translation: CASSQGRQKAGGSNYGYTF.

This clonotype was found once. V is TRBV20-1 and J is TRBJ2-1; 7 bases match TRBD2. V was pared by 6 bases and J by 6 bases, with 11 bases of the junction left unmatched. The CDR3 is made up of 14 amino acids. CDR1 is DFQATT and CDR2 is SNEGSKA in the germline V gene (reference sequence). The CDR3 reads CSANPGGRTNEQFF. The CDR3, as DNA: TGCAGTGCAAATCCCGGGGGGAGGACCAATGAGCAGTTCTTC.

This clonotype was counted a single time. V gene TRBV3-1 combines with J gene TRBJ2-1; D perhaps matches TRBD2 (6 bases). There are 14 residues in the CDR3. The V gene lost 2 bases and the J gene lost 9 bases, with 14 bases spanning the gap. Per the germline V gene, CDR1 is LGHDT and CDR2 is YNNKEL (reference sequence). The CDR3 region is CASSQFRGIGEQFF. In DNA, the CDR3 is TGTGCCAGCAGCCAATTTCGCGGGATCGGTGAGCAGTTCTTC.

This clonotype has more than one count but fewer than ten. The chain has TRBV13 and TRBJ2-5, with TRBD1 matching 10 bases. With the DNA end fitting TRBJ2-7 better, the J assignment may be wrong. The germline CDR1 and CDR2 sequences are PRHDT and FYEKMQ (reference sequence). CDR3 size: 15 residues. CDR3 in amino acids: CASSLGETGGNEQYF. The CDR3 DNA follows: TGTGCCAGCAGCTTAGGCGAGACAGGGGGCAACGAGCAGTACTTC.

The chain combines TRBV25-1 with TRBJ2-5, with TRBD2 identical over 9 bases. This CDR3 is 14 amino acids long. The germline V gene encodes CDR1 MGHDK and CDR2 SYGVNS. The junction had 6 bases not matched to a gene; V was cut back by 3 bases and J by 7 bases. CDR3 in DNA: TGTGCCAGCAGTGAGGGACTAGCAGTGGGGACCCAGTACTTC. Amino acid sequence: CASSEGLAVGTQYF.

DNA of the CDR3: TGTGCCATCAGTGACTGGGCACAACCCTCTGGGGCCAACGTCCTGACTTTC. Its translation is CAISDWAQPSGANVLTF. The V gene is TRBV10-3, the J gene TRBJ2-6; no firm D call. The CDR3 spans 17 residues. Germline CDR1 and CDR2: ENHRY and SYGVKD. Trimming removed 3 bases at V and 0 bases at J, with 12 bases between.

This clonotype came up a few times. This chain connects TRBV7-2 to TRBJ2-5, with 10 bases identical to TRBD1. Germline CDR1 SGHTA, CDR2 FQGNSA. Trimming took 4 bases from V and 5 from J; bases not matched to a gene: 19. The CDR3 is made up of 19 amino acids. The CDR3 nucleotides are TGTGCCAGCAGCTCCCAAAGTCCCGGGACAGGGGCTGGTTTGGAGACCCAGTACTTC. This sequence encodes CASSSQSPGTGAGLETQYF. Full variable domain (missing parts from reference TRBV7-2 and TRBJ2-5): GAGVSQSPSNKVTEKGKDVELRCDPISGHTALYWYRQSLGQGLEFLIYFQGNSAPDKSGLPSDRFSAERTGGSVSTLTIQRTQQEDSAVYLCASSSQSPGTGAGLETQYFGPGTRLLVL.

V usage is TRBV12-3 or TRBV12-4 and J usage is TRBJ1-2; possible D gene TRBD1, 5 bases. This CDR3 spans 15 amino acids. Deletions cut 5 bases from V and 4 bases from J, with 17 bases between. CDR3 sequence reads: CASSPSGRAIYGYTF. The CDR3 bases are TGTGCCAGCAGTCCGTCGGGACGGGCCATCTATGGCTACACCTTC.

The chain uses TRBV12-3 or TRBV12-4 and TRBJ2-3; 7 bases fit TRBD2. V trimming: 6 bases; J trimming: 1 base; junction bases outside the gene matches: 4. The CDR3 consists of 14 residues. The DNA for the CDR3 is TGTGCCAGCAGGCACAGCGGGGGCACAGATACGCAGTATTTT. Translated: CASRHSGGTDTQYF.

This clonotype was found a few times. The chain has TRBV25-1 and TRBJ2-1; D assignment may be TRBD1 or TRBD2 (6 bases each). V was trimmed by 5 bases and J by 4 bases, leaving 15 bases between them. Germline-derived CDR1 and CDR2 are MGHDK and SYGVNS. The CDR3 sequence is 15 residues long. The CDR3 loop is CASSPRGPSYNEQFF. Written as DNA, the CDR3 is TGTGCCAGCAGTCCTCGGGGGCCATCTTACAATGAGCAGTTCTTC.

The gene calls are TRBV9 and TRBJ2-1; possible D gene TRBD2, 6 bases. The V gene lost 4 bases and the J gene lost 5 bases, with 13 bases spanning the gap. The CDR3 extends over 14 amino acids. Germline V gene lookup returns CDR1 SGDLS and CDR2 YYNGEE. CDR3 residues: CASSPGDSDNEQFF. CDR3 sequence (DNA): TGTGCCAGCAGCCCGGGGGACTCGGACAATGAGCAGTTCTTC.

The chain employs TRBV12-3 or TRBV12-4 and TRBJ2-1; maybe TRBD2 (5 bases). The DNA end lines up better with TRBJ2-7; the J call may be wrong. This CDR3 comprises 13 residues. CDR3 sequence (DNA): TGTGCCAGCAGCCCCAGCGGCCCCTACGAGCAGTACTTC. This encodes CASSPSGPYEQYF.

This clonotype was counted a few times. This chain joins TRBV6-5 and TRBJ2-7, with 8 bases matching TRBD1. Germline CDR1 reads MNHEY; CDR2 reads SVGAGI. CDR3 length equals 15 residues. Trimming at V came to 4 bases and at J to 4 bases, leaving 9 bases not matched to a gene. In DNA form, the CDR3 reads TGTGCCAGCAGTTCAATGACCCAGGGGGCTTACGAGCAGTACTTC. It is translated as CASSSMTQGAYEQYF.

This clonotype showed up just a few times. Sequence at one end of the junction differs from germline and may be a read error. The CDR3 here is CASSLEQAGHTF. The CDR3 bases are TGTGCCAGCAGTTTAGAACAGGCTGGCCACACCTTC. The chain is built from TRBV12-3 or TRBV12-4 and TRBJ1-2; TRBD1 is a possible D gene (5 bases). The CDR3 sequence is 12 residues long.